This is a list of T cell receptor beta chains from one sample in a study of blood T cell repertoires in COVID-19. Generated by immunoSEQ multiplex PCR, the TCRdb table keeps only in-frame clones and is missing some. Of some 490,000 clones listed, 80% to 90% were seen once; the top ten hold 3% to 3.5%. The material sequenced was peripheral blood. These receptors were obtained from a human donor in a cohort sampled during active COVID-19. The CDR3 runs from the conserved cysteine through the conserved F or W. A D gene is named only where the DNA matches it firmly. Expanded clones are given a class, and other clones once, few, many or no size at all.

D: TRBD2; J: TRBJ2-5; size: NA; V: TRBV3-1/TRBV3-2; DNA: TGTGCCAGCAGCCAAGTAGCGGGAACGGAGACCCAGTACTTC; CDR3: CASSQVAGTETQYF
D: NA; J: TRBJ1-2; size: NA; V: TRBV5-1; DNA: TGCGCCAGCAGCCCCAGGGCCCTTAACTATGGCTACACCTTC; CDR3: CASSPRALNYGYTF
D: NA; J: TRBJ1-1; size: NA; V: TRBV5-1; DNA: TGCGCCAGCAGCTTGGTGCGGAACACTGAAGCTTTCTTT; CDR3: CASSLVRNTEAFF
D: TRBD2; J: TRBJ2-3; size: NA; V: TRBV7-2; DNA: TGTGCCAGCAGCTCACGGACTAGCGCCCCAGATACGCAGTATTTT; CDR3: CASSSRTSAPDTQYF
D: NA; J: TRBJ2-3; size: NA; V: TRBV11-2; DNA: TGTGCCAGCAGCTTAGGGGCAGGGGCAGATACGCAGTATTTT; CDR3: CASSLGAGADTQYF
D: TRBD2; J: TRBJ2-4; size: NA; V: TRBV19; DNA: TGTGCCAGTAAAGGGGCGGAACTAGCGGGGCTAGCCAAAAACATTCAGTACTTC; CDR3: CASKGAELAGLAKNIQYF
D: NA; J: TRBJ2-7; size: NA; V: TRBV19; DNA: TGTGCCAGTAGTCCTAGGACAGATTCCTACGAGCAGTACTTC; CDR3: CASSPRTDSYEQYF
D: NA; J: TRBJ1-1; size: few; V: TRBV15; DNA: TGTGCCACCAGCATGGGGCCGGGCACTGAAGCTTTCTTT; CDR3: CATSMGPGTEAFF
D: TRBD1; J: TRBJ2-1; size: NA; V: TRBV27; DNA: TGTGCCAGCGGTTCCAGGGGGCTGGTAGGCAATGAGCAGTTCTTC; CDR3: CASGSRGLVGNEQFF
D: TRBD1; J: TRBJ1-1; size: once; V: TRBV18; DNA: TGTGCCAGCTCACAGGACAGGGTGTCATCAACTGAAGCTTTCTTT; CDR3: CASSQDRVSSTEAFF
D: TRBD2; J: TRBJ2-4; size: NA; V: TRBV11-3; DNA: TGTGCCAGCAGCTTAGTTCTCCTAGCGGGAGGGCGAAAACAAAACATTCAGTACTTC; CDR3: CASSLVLLAGGRKQNIQYF
D: NA; J: TRBJ1-1; size: NA; V: TRBV24-1; DNA: TGTGCCACCAGTTCAGGGGTGGATGGCACTGAAGCTTTCTTT; CDR3: CATSSGVDGTEAFF
D: TRBD2; J: TRBJ2-7; size: NA; V: TRBV25-1; DNA: TGTGCCAGCAGTCTAGCGGGAGGGAGGTACGAGCAGTACTTC; CDR3: CASSLAGGRYEQYF
D: TRBD2; J: TRBJ2-2; size: NA; V: TRBV19; DNA: TGTGCCAGTAGTATAGTCTCTAGCGGTACCGGGGAGCTGTTTTTT; CDR3: CASSIVSSGTGELFF
D: TRBD1; J: TRBJ1-1; size: NA; V: TRBV19; DNA: TGTGCCAGTAGTAGCCCTGACAGGGACACTGAAGCTTTCTTT; CDR3: CASSSPDRDTEAFF
D: TRBD2; J: TRBJ2-1; size: NA; V: TRBV19; DNA: TGTGCCAGTAGTATCTCAGCGGGAGGAAGCACTGAGCAGTTCTTC; CDR3: CASSISAGGSTEQFF
D: TRBD1; J: TRBJ1-2; size: NA; V: TRBV4-2; DNA: TGTGCCAGCAACACCGGGACAGGGGATTTTTATGGCTACACCTTC; CDR3: CASNTGTGDFYGYTF
D: TRBD1; J: TRBJ2-7; size: few; V: TRBV5-1; DNA: TGCGCCAGCAGCTTGTATCGGGACAGGTCCTTATACGAGCAGTACTTC; CDR3: CASSLYRDRSLYEQYF
D: TRBD1; J: TRBJ2-3; size: NA; V: TRBV6-5; DNA: TGTGCCAGCATCCAGGGGGTCGGAATAGATACGCAGTATTTT; CDR3: CASIQGVGIDTQYF
D: TRBD2; J: TRBJ2-7; size: NA; V: TRBV7-2; DNA: TGTGCCAGCAGCTTAATAGCTATGGGACTAGCGGGAGCCGAGCAGTACTTC; CDR3: CASSLIAMGLAGAEQYF
D: NA; J: TRBJ2-1; size: NA; V: TRBV28; DNA: TGTGCCAGCCGTGCCGGGAGAGTCAATGAGCAGTTCTTC; CDR3: CASRAGRVNEQFF
D: TRBD1; J: TRBJ1-2; size: NA; V: TRBV2; DNA: TGTGCCAGCAGTGGCTCCTCCACAGGGGATGGCTACACCTTC; CDR3: CASSGSSTGDGYTF
D: TRBD2; J: TRBJ2-7; size: once; V: TRBV7-2; DNA: TGTGCCAGCAGCAGTGGGACTACCCTCGGGTACGAGCAGTACTTC; CDR3: CASSSGTTLGYEQYF
D: NA; J: TRBJ1-4; size: NA; V: TRBV30; DNA: TGTGGTGGGAGGGTAACTAATGAAAAACTGTTTTTT; CDR3: CGGRVTNEKLFF
D: NA; J: TRBJ1-2; size: NA; V: TRBV7-9; DNA: TGTGCCAGCAGCTTAACCTCGAGCGGGGAGGATGGCTACACCTTC; CDR3: CASSLTSSGEDGYTF
D: NA; J: TRBJ1-5; size: NA; V: TRBV6-5; DNA: TGTGCCAGCAATAATATCAATCAGCCCCAGCATTTT; CDR3: CASNNINQPQHF
D: NA; J: TRBJ1-1; size: NA; V: TRBV6-1; DNA: TGTGCCAGCAGTGAAGCGCGGTTTGCAAGGGCTTTCTTT; CDR3: CASSEARFARAFF
D: NA; J: TRBJ2-1; size: NA; V: TRBV18; DNA: TGTGCCAGCTCACCAGCACTTGTAGTGTTATATGAGCAGTTCTTC; CDR3: CASSPALVVLYEQFF
D: NA; J: TRBJ1-1; size: NA; V: TRBV13; DNA: TGTGCCTCGGGGGGGGGCACTGAAGCTTTCTTT; CDR3: CASGGGTEAFF
D: NA; J: TRBJ1-2; size: NA; V: TRBV28; DNA: TGTGCCAGCAGTTTATTAGGGACAATTAATGGCTACACCTTC; CDR3: CASSLLGTINGYTF
D: TRBD2; J: TRBJ2-3; size: NA; V: TRBV3-1/TRBV3-2; DNA: TGTGCCAGCAGCCAGACCCGGGACTACATGAGTACGCAGTATTTT; CDR3: CASSQTRDYMSTQYF
D: TRBD2; J: TRBJ2-5; size: NA; V: TRBV2; DNA: TGTGCCGGTACTAGCGGGACAGGAGAGACCCAGTACTTC; CDR3: CAGTSGTGETQYF
D: TRBD2; J: TRBJ2-1; size: NA; V: TRBV6-2/TRBV6-3; DNA: TGTGCCAGCACCCCTTCGGGCGGGAGTCCCAATGAGCAGTTCTTC; CDR3: CASTPSGGSPNEQFF
D: NA; J: TRBJ1-1; size: NA; V: TRBV4-2; DNA: TGTGCCAGCAGCCCTAGACAGCGCCCGGAAAACACTGAAGCTTTCTTT; CDR3: CASSPRQRPENTEAFF
D: TRBD2; J: TRBJ2-1; size: NA; V: TRBV14; DNA: TGTGCCAGCAGCCTCTTCAAGGGACTAGCGGGAGGTAAGGATGAGCAGTTCTTC; CDR3: CASSLFKGLAGGKDEQFF
D: NA; J: TRBJ2-7; size: NA; V: TRBV25-1; DNA: TGTGCCAGCAGTGACGGACTCTCCGGCGGGGAGCAGTACTTC; CDR3: CASSDGLSGGEQYF
D: TRBD1; J: TRBJ2-7; size: NA; V: TRBV18; DNA: TGTGCCAGCTCACCCTCCGGGACAGGGAAATACGAGCAGTACTTC; CDR3: CASSPSGTGKYEQYF
D: TRBD1; J: TRBJ1-1; size: once; V: TRBV19; DNA: TGTGCCAGTAGTAGGGACAGGGACTCGAACACTGAAGCTTTCTTT; CDR3: CASSRDRDSNTEAFF
D: TRBD2; J: TRBJ2-1; size: NA; V: TRBV7-9; DNA: TGTGCCAGCAGCTTAGAAGCCAAAGCGGGAAGCTCCTACAATGAGCAGTTCTTC; CDR3: CASSLEAKAGSSYNEQFF
D: NA; J: TRBJ2-3; size: NA; V: TRBV18; DNA: TGTGCCAGCTCACCCTCTCGCGGTAGCACAGATACGCAGTATTTT; CDR3: CASSPSRGSTDTQYF
D: TRBD2; J: TRBJ2-5; size: NA; V: TRBV28; DNA: TGTGCCAGCAGTTTAATGGGGCAGCGGGGCGCGTGGGAGACCCAGTACTTC; CDR3: CASSLMGQRGAWETQYF
D: NA; J: TRBJ2-1; size: once; V: TRBV19; DNA: TGTGCCAGTAGTATAGTTACAGCTTACAATGAGCAGTTCTTC; CDR3: CASSIVTAYNEQFF
D: TRBD1; J: TRBJ1-2; size: NA; V: TRBV7-9; DNA: TGTGCCAGCCCCTCCGGGACAGGCAACTATGGCTACACCTTC; CDR3: CASPSGTGNYGYTF
D: TRBD1; J: TRBJ1-6; size: NA; V: TRBV5-6; DNA: TGTGCCAGCAGCTTGGTAGCGACAGGGCGAATTTCACCCCTCCACTTT; CDR3: CASSLVATGRISPLHF
D: NA; J: TRBJ1-2; size: NA; V: TRBV12-3/TRBV12-4; DNA: TGTGCCAGCAGCCCTGGACAGAACTATGGCTACACCTTC; CDR3: CASSPGQNYGYTF
D: NA; J: TRBJ2-3; size: once; V: TRBV12-5; DNA: TGTGCTAGTGGTATCAGCGGGTCTCCCCGAGATACGCAGTATTTT; CDR3: CASGISGSPRDTQYF
D: NA; J: TRBJ1-6; size: NA; V: TRBV19; DNA: TGTGCCAGTAGTACGGGACAAGGAGTAAATTCACCCCTCCACTTT; CDR3: CASSTGQGVNSPLHF
D: TRBD2; J: TRBJ2-5; size: NA; V: TRBV5-4; DNA: TGTGCCAGCAGCCTTTCCCTAGCGGTGCAAGAGACCCAGTACTTC; CDR3: CASSLSLAVQETQYF
D: NA; J: TRBJ1-4; size: NA; V: TRBV28; DNA: TGTGCCAGCAGTGCACGGATCGGGACTGGCAATGAAAAACTGTTTTTT; CDR3: CASSARIGTGNEKLFF
D: TRBD1; J: TRBJ1-5; size: NA; V: TRBV15; DNA: TGTGCCACCAGCAATAGACAGGGAATCCAGCCCCAGCATTTT; CDR3: CATSNRQGIQPQHF
D: TRBD1; J: TRBJ1-1; size: once; V: TRBV9; DNA: TGTGCCAGCAGCCCTCAGGGACAGGGTTTCACTGAAGCTTTCTTT; CDR3: CASSPQGQGFTEAFF
D: TRBD1; J: TRBJ2-7; size: NA; V: TRBV29-1; DNA: TGCAGCGTTGTCATCCGCGGGACAGGAGGGTACGAGCAGTACTTC; CDR3: CSVVIRGTGGYEQYF
D: NA; J: TRBJ1-2; size: NA; V: TRBV4-3; DNA: TGCGCCAGCAGCCAAGACAACAGGAACTATGGCTACACCTTC; CDR3: CASSQDNRNYGYTF
D: NA; J: TRBJ1-1; size: NA; V: TRBV29-1; DNA: TGCAGCGTAAACCAGGGGAAACTAAACACTGAAGCTTTCTTT; CDR3: CSVNQGKLNTEAFF
D: NA; J: TRBJ2-1; size: NA; V: TRBV9; DNA: TGTGCCAGCAGCGTAGTTGGTAGCGCCTCCTACAATGAGCAGTTCTTC; CDR3: CASSVVGSASYNEQFF
D: TRBD1; J: TRBJ1-5; size: NA; V: TRBV3-1/TRBV3-2; DNA: TGTGCCAGCAGCCCTCAACCGGGACAGGGAAGTAATCAGCCCCAGCATTTT; CDR3: CASSPQPGQGSNQPQHF
D: TRBD1; J: TRBJ1-2; size: NA; V: TRBV30; DNA: TGTGCCGGGACTGGGACAGGGACCTTCTATGGCTACACCTTC; CDR3: CAGTGTGTFYGYTF
D: NA; J: TRBJ2-1; size: NA; V: TRBV27; DNA: TGTGCCAGCAGTGTTACCTCCAGGGCCGGTAATGAGCAGTTCTTC; CDR3: CASSVTSRAGNEQFF
D: NA; J: TRBJ2-3; size: NA; V: TRBV11-2; DNA: TGTGCCAGCAGCTTAGGGGGGACACGCACAGATACGCAGTATTTT; CDR3: CASSLGGTRTDTQYF
D: NA; J: TRBJ1-2; size: NA; V: TRBV6-5; DNA: TGTGCCAGCAGTGACTCGGGGCCGCTTGGCTACACCTTC; CDR3: CASSDSGPLGYTF